A selection of T cell receptor beta chains follows, all from one sample in a study of T cell responses to AZD1222 COVID-19 vaccine. The repertoire was sequenced with immunoSEQ multiplex PCR; TCRdb's copy has only in-frame clones and lacks some. Among about 85,000 clones listed, approximately 88% were seen once. The specimen was peripheral blood, collected on day 0 of AZD1222 vaccination. The receptors were gathered from an adult in good health. Each CDR3 is given with its conserved first and last residue. Each record gives: clone size, J gene, V gene, D gene, CDR3 DNA, CDR3 protein. A D gene is named only where the DNA matches it firmly. Clone size is given for some rows only: seen once, a few or many times, or a class if the clone is expanded.

size: .; J: TRBJ1-5; V: TRBV5-5; D: .; DNA: TGTGCCAGCAGCTCAATACCAGGATTTAGCAATCAGCCCCAGCATTTT; CDR3: CASSSIPGFSNQPQHF
size: .; J: TRBJ2-1; V: TRBV6-5; D: .; DNA: TGTGCCAGCAGAATGGCCGGGGGCAATGAGCAGTTCTTC; CDR3: CASRMAGGNEQFF
size: .; J: TRBJ1-5; V: TRBV30; D: .; DNA: TGTGCCTGGAGTAGCGGCAGTATCCAGCCCCAGCATTTT; CDR3: CAWSSGSIQPQHF
size: once; J: TRBJ2-1; V: TRBV6-5; D: .; DNA: TGTGCCAGCAGTTCCCCAACGGATGAGCAGTTCTTC; CDR3: CASSSPTDEQFF
size: .; J: TRBJ2-3; V: TRBV5-1; D: .; DNA: TGCGCCAGCAGCTTGGCGGGAAGCACAGATACGCAGTATTTT; CDR3: CASSLAGSTDTQYF
size: .; J: TRBJ2-3; V: TRBV5-1; D: .; DNA: TGCGCCAGCAGCTTGGCCCAGAGCACAGATACGCAGTATTTT; CDR3: CASSLAQSTDTQYF
size: .; J: TRBJ1-2; V: TRBV6-5; D: .; DNA: TGTGCCAGCAGGCAGGCAGGGCTCTTTGGCTACACCTTC; CDR3: CASRQAGLFGYTF
size: .; J: TRBJ2-5; V: TRBV18; D: .; DNA: TGTGCCAGCTCACCACACCGAGGAGAGACCCAGTACTTC; CDR3: CASSPHRGETQYF
size: few; J: TRBJ2-7; V: TRBV6-5; D: .; DNA: TGTGCCAGCAGTACCCACCGCGGGGAGCAGTACTTC; CDR3: CASSTHRGEQYF
size: .; J: TRBJ2-2; V: TRBV6-4; D: TRBD2; DNA: TGTGCCAGCAAAGAGGGGACTAGCTTCGGGGAGCTGTTTTTT; CDR3: CASKEGTSFGELFF
size: .; J: TRBJ2-3; V: TRBV24-1; D: TRBD1; DNA: TGTGCCACCAGTGATGGGACAGGGACCGCCCTATTCGCAGATACGCAGTATTTT; CDR3: CATSDGTGTALFADTQYF
size: .; J: TRBJ2-7; V: TRBV12-3/TRBV12-4; D: .; DNA: TGTGCCAGCAGTTTAGCGCAAACGGAGCAGTACTTC; CDR3: CASSLAQTEQYF
size: .; J: TRBJ1-2; V: TRBV10-3; D: .; DNA: TGTGCAGCATCGAGGGCTAACTATGGCTACACCTTC; CDR3: CAASRANYGYTF
size: .; J: TRBJ2-5; V: TRBV29-1; D: .; DNA: TGCAGCGTTGAAGGCCCAAACCAAGAGACCCAGTACTTC; CDR3: CSVEGPNQETQYF
size: .; J: TRBJ2-2; V: TRBV5-1; D: .; DNA: TGCGCCAGCAGCTTGGCCGAGCAGGGTGGCACCGGGGAGCTGTTTTTT; CDR3: CASSLAEQGGTGELFF
size: .; J: TRBJ1-3; V: TRBV5-5; D: .; DNA: TGTGCCAGCAGCTTGACTGGAAACACCATATATTTT; CDR3: CASSLTGNTIYF
size: .; J: TRBJ1-1; V: TRBV11-3; D: .; DNA: TGTGCCAGCAGTCCCGGACCAGAACGTGAAGCTTTCTTT; CDR3: CASSPGPEREAFF
size: .; J: TRBJ2-1; V: TRBV6-1; D: .; DNA: TGTGCCAGCAGTGTCCGGTCTAGGTCCTCCTACAATGAGCAGTTCTTC; CDR3: CASSVRSRSSYNEQFF
size: once; J: TRBJ2-1; V: TRBV24-1; D: TRBD1; DNA: TGTGCCACCAGTGAAGGGGGCGGTTTGAATGAGCAGTTCTTC; CDR3: CATSEGGGLNEQFF
size: few; J: TRBJ1-1; V: TRBV5-1; D: TRBD1; DNA: TGCGCCAGCAGCTCCGGACAGGGAAAGGTGGGCACTGAAGCTTTCTTT; CDR3: CASSSGQGKVGTEAFF
size: .; J: TRBJ2-7; V: TRBV11-2; D: .; DNA: TGTGCCAGCAGCAGGGACGTTTTGAAACGGTACGAGCAGTACTTC; CDR3: CASSRDVLKRYEQYF
size: .; J: TRBJ1-5; V: TRBV27; D: .; DNA: TGTGCCAGCAGTGCCTCTTCCTCTTGGGGGATCAATCAGCCCCAGCATTTT; CDR3: CASSASSSWGINQPQHF
size: once; J: TRBJ1-3; V: TRBV18; D: TRBD1; DNA: TGTGCCAGCTCCCTGGACAGGAGCTCTGGAAACACCATATATTTT; CDR3: CASSLDRSSGNTIYF
size: .; J: TRBJ1-2; V: TRBV19; D: .; DNA: TGTGCCACTCAACAGGGTTATGGCTACACCTTC; CDR3: CATQQGYGYTF
size: .; J: TRBJ2-1; V: TRBV7-3; D: .; DNA: TGTGCCAGCAGCTTAAGTGGTAATTCCTACAATGAGCAGTTCTTC; CDR3: CASSLSGNSYNEQFF
size: .; J: TRBJ2-3; V: TRBV11-3; D: .; DNA: TGTGCCAGCAGCTTGAGCGGTCCCCGCACAGATACGCAGTATTTT; CDR3: CASSLSGPRTDTQYF
size: .; J: TRBJ1-4; V: TRBV6-5; D: .; DNA: TGTGCCAGCAGTTACCTTCTGTCCCGTGAAAAACTGTTTTTT; CDR3: CASSYLLSREKLFF
size: few; J: TRBJ2-1; V: TRBV3-1/TRBV3-2; D: .; DNA: TGTGCCAGCAGCCAACTTCGGGGAGTAAATGAGCAGTTCTTC; CDR3: CASSQLRGVNEQFF
size: .; J: TRBJ1-2; V: TRBV6-6; D: TRBD1; DNA: TGTGCCAGCAGTCAAACGGGACAGGTTGCTGGCTACACCTTC; CDR3: CASSQTGQVAGYTF